These T cell receptor beta chains were read from a single sample in a study of blood T cells in healthy people across ages. A single record per CDR3 protein comes from TCRdb applying MiXCR to the 5' RACE reads. The sample holds under 2 million distinct CDR3 sequences; about 32% are singletons and the top ten take around 10%. Sequencing input: blood. Source of these receptors: a woman aged 25 to 39 in good health. Both conserved end residues are part of each CDR3. The order of the fields is CDR3 protein, CDR3 DNA, CDR3 length, J gene, clone size, V gene, D gene. A D gene is named only where the DNA matches it firmly. For some rows the clone size is stated as once, few or many, or as a class when expanded; others skip it.

CASSRTGTRPQTQYF	TGTGCCAGCAGTCGAACCGGGACCCGGCCCCAGACCCAGTACTTC	15	TRBJ2-5	few	TRBV27	.
CAWSVGGVGELFF	TGTGCCTGGAGTGTCGGGGGGGTCGGGGAGCTGTTTTTT	13	TRBJ2-2	.	TRBV30	TRBD2
CSARDQRGVNTEAFF	TGCAGTGCTAGAGATCAGAGAGGGGTCAACACTGAAGCTTTCTTT	15	TRBJ1-1	.	TRBV20-1	.
CSARESGSGCEQFF	TGCAGTGCTAGAGAGAGTGGGTCAGGCTGTGAGCAGTTCTTC	14	TRBJ2-1	.	TRBV20-1	.
CASSERQTVGEQFF	TGCGCCAGCAGTGAAAGACAAACGGTCGGTGAGCAGTTCTTC	14	TRBJ2-1	.	TRBV10-2	.
CASSLEPDRTDTRYF	TGTGCCAGCAGCTTGGAGCCGGATCGCACAGATACGCGGTATTTT	15	TRBJ2-3	few	TRBV5-5	.
CASSLASFNEQYF	TGTGCCAGCAGCTTAGCCAGCTTTAACGAGCAGTACTTC	13	TRBJ2-7	.	TRBV7-9	.
CASSSTGRPSADTQYF	TGTGCCAGCAGTTCCACGGGACGACCTAGCGCAGATACGCAGTATTTT	16	TRBJ2-3	.	TRBV12-3/TRBV12-4	.
CASRHRRGHEMETQYF	TGTGCCAGCAGGCACCGAAGGGGGCACGAGATGGAGACCCAGTACTTC	16	TRBJ2-5	many	TRBV28	TRBD1
CASSPLWGARGYTF	TGTGCCAGCAGCCCATTATGGGGGGCTCGTGGCTACACCTTC	14	TRBJ1-2	.	TRBV7-9	.
CASSVFGLAGGVNNEQFF	TGTGCCAGCAGCGTATTCGGACTAGCGGGAGGTGTGAACAATGAGCAGTTCTTC	18	TRBJ2-1	few	TRBV9	TRBD2
CASRPRGQDYGYTF	TGTGCCAGCAGACCCAGGGGGCAGGACTATGGCTACACCTTC	14	TRBJ1-2	.	TRBV6-1	TRBD1
CASSPLQLAGFTDTQYF	TGCGCCAGCAGCCCCCTTCAACTAGCGGGGTTCACAGATACGCAGTATTTT	17	TRBJ2-3	many	TRBV5-1	TRBD2
CASSLVGRRGSYNEQFF	TGTGCCAGCAGCTTAGTAGGTAGGAGGGGGTCCTACAATGAGCAGTTCTTC	17	TRBJ2-1	few	TRBV7-2	.
CASRPENSYEQYF	TGCGCCAGCAGACCGGAAAACTCCTACGAGCAGTACTTC	13	TRBJ2-7	.	TRBV5-1	.
CAISESNTDEQFF	TGTGCCATCAGTGAGTCGAATACCGACGAGCAGTTCTTC	13	TRBJ2-1	.	TRBV10-3	.
CASSVLAGGWSYNEQFF	TGTGCCAGCAGCGTACTAGCGGGGGGGTGGTCCTACAATGAGCAGTTCTTC	17	TRBJ2-1	few	TRBV9	TRBD2
CASSYQGTEQYF	TGTGCCAGCAGTTACCAGGGAACCGAGCAGTACTTC	12	TRBJ2-7	few	TRBV6-6	.
CASSRPGQGRYEQYF	TGTGCCAGCAGCCGTCCGGGACAGGGACGGTACGAGCAGTACTTC	15	TRBJ2-7	few	TRBV7-8	TRBD1
CASSPMEGTGGYNEQFF	TGCGCCAGCAGCCCTATGGAGGGGACAGGGGGCTACAATGAGCAGTTCTTC	17	TRBJ2-1	.	TRBV4-1	TRBD1
CASSLKAGMPYEQYF	TGTGCCAGCAGCTTGAAGGCAGGCATGCCCTACGAGCAGTACTTC	15	TRBJ2-7	many	TRBV5-6	.
CASSSKGQGGTDTQYF	TGCGCCAGCAGCTCTAAGGGACAGGGAGGCACAGATACGCAGTATTTT	16	TRBJ2-3	few	TRBV5-1	TRBD1
CASSPWGDLYGYTF	TGTGCCAGCAGCCCTTGGGGAGACCTCTATGGCTACACCTTC	14	TRBJ1-2	.	TRBV13	.
CASSQDLIGRGYEQYF	TGCGCCAGCAGCCAAGATTTAATAGGACGGGGCTACGAGCAGTACTTC	16	TRBJ2-7	.	TRBV4-1	.
CASSQVGLAGGPETQYF	TGCGCCAGCAGCCAAGTGGGATTAGCGGGAGGGCCAGAGACCCAGTACTTC	17	TRBJ2-5	few	TRBV4-1	TRBD2
CASSETGGPANEKLFF	TGTGCCAGCAGTGAAACGGGGGGCCCGGCTAATGAAAAACTGTTTTTT	16	TRBJ1-4	.	TRBV6-1	.
CASSYTPKETQYF	TGTGCCAGCAGTTATACACCAAAAGAGACCCAGTACTTC	13	TRBJ2-5	.	TRBV27	.
CASRFSGASGEQFF	TGTGCCAGCAGGTTTAGCGGGGCCTCGGGTGAGCAGTTCTTC	14	TRBJ2-1	few	TRBV12-3/TRBV12-4	TRBD2
CASSYAFGASGRTGTYNEQFF	TGTGCCAGCAGTTACGCGTTTGGGGCTAGCGGGAGAACGGGCACCTACAATGAGCAGTTCTTC	21	TRBJ2-1	.	TRBV6-5	TRBD2
CASSGDRAEQYF	TGTGCCAGCAGTGGCGACAGGGCCGAGCAGTACTTC	12	TRBJ2-7	.	TRBV6-1	TRBD1
CASSLNGGPTDTQYF	TGCGCCAGCAGCTTGAACGGGGGGCCCACAGATACGCAGTATTTT	15	TRBJ2-3	.	TRBV5-1	.
CSVPGGENIQYF	TGCAGCGTTCCAGGGGGGGAAAACATTCAGTACTTC	12	TRBJ2-4	many	TRBV29-1	.
CASIGLAGGSETQYF	TGTGCCAGTATTGGACTAGCGGGAGGTTCTGAGACCCAGTACTTC	15	TRBJ2-5	.	TRBV19	TRBD2
CASMDRALYNEQFF	TGTGCCAGCATGGACAGAGCACTGTACAATGAGCAGTTCTTC	14	TRBJ2-1	.	TRBV6-2/TRBV6-3	.
CSARDPMTGHSYEQYF	TGCAGTGCTAGAGATCCTATGACAGGGCATTCCTACGAGCAGTACTTC	16	TRBJ2-7	few	TRBV20-1	TRBD1
CASSSGLAAEEQYF	TGTGCCAGCAGCTCGGGACTAGCGGCAGAAGAGCAGTACTTC	14	TRBJ2-7	many	TRBV9	TRBD2
CSARAPSAPYEQYF	TGCAGTGCTAGAGCCCCCAGCGCGCCCTACGAGCAGTACTTC	14	TRBJ2-7	few	TRBV20-1	.